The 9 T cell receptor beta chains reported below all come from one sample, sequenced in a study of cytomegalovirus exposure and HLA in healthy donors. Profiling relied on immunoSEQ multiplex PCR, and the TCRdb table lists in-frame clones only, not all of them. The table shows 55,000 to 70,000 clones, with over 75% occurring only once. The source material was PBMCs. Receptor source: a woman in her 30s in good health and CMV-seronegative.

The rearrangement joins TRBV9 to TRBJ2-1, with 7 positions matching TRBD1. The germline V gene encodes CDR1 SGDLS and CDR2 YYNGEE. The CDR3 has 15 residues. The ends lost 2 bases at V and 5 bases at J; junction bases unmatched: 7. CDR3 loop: CASSVAQGRHNEQFF. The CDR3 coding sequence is TGTGCCAGCAGCGTTGCACAGGGGAGACACAATGAGCAGTTCTTC. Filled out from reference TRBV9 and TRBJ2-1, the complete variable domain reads DSGVTQTPKHLITATGQRVTLRCSPRSGDLSVYWYQQSLDQGLQFLIQYYNGEERAKGNILERFSAQQFPDLHSELNLSSLELGDSALYFCASSVAQGRHNEQFFGPGTRLTVL.

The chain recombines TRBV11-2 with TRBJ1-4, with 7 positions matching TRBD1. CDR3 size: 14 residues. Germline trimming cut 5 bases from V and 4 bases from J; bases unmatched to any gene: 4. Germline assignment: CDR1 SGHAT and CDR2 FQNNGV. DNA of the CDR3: TGTGCCAGCAGCCGAGACAGGGTTAATGAAAAACTGTTTTTT. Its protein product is CASSRDRVNEKLFF.

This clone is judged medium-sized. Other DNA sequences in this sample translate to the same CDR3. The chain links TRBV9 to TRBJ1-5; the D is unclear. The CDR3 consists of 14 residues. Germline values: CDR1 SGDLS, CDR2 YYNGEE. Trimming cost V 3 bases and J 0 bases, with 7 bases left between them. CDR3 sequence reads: CASSASNSNQPQHF. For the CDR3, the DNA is TGTGCCAGCAGCGCTAGTAATAGCAATCAGCCCCAGCATTTT.

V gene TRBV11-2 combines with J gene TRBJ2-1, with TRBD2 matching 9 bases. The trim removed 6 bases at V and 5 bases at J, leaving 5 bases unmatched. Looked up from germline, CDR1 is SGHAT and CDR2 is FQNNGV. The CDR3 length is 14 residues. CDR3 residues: CASRETSGNNEQFF. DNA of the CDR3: TGTGCCAGCAGGGAGACTAGCGGAAACAATGAGCAGTTCTTC.

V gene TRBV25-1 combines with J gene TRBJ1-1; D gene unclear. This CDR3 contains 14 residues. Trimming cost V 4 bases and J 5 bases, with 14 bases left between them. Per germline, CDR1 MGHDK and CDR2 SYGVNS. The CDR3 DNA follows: TGTGCCAGCAGTGTCTTTTCCGGGAAGACTGAAGCTTTCTTT. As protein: CASSVFSGKTEAFF.

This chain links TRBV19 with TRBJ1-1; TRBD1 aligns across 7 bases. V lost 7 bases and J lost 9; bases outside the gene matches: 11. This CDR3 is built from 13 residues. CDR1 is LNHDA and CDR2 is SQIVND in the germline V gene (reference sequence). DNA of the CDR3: TGTGCCAGTACCTATCCCGGGAGGGGGCAAGCTTTCTTT. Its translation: CASTYPGRGQAFF.

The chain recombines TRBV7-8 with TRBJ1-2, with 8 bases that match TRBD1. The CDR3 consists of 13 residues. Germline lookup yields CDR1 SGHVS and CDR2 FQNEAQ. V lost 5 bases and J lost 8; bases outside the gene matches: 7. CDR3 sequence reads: CASSPDRGGGYTF. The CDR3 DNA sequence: TGTGCCAGCAGCCCCGACAGGGGAGGAGGCTACACCTTC.

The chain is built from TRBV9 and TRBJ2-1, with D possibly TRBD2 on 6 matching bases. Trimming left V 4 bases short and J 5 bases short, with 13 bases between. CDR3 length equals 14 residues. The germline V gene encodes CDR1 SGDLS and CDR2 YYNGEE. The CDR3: CASSQMGLDNEQFF. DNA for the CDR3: TGTGCCAGCAGCCAGATGGGACTTGACAATGAGCAGTTCTTC.

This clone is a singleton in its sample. The CDR3: CAWSVTTGPNTEAFF. The CDR3 DNA sequence: TGTGCCTGGAGTGTGACGACAGGCCCGAACACTGAAGCTTTCTTT. V is TRBV30 and J is TRBJ1-1, with D possibly matching TRBD1 (6 bases). The CDR3 extends over 15 amino acids. V dropped 0 bases and J dropped 1 base, with 12 bases sitting between them. Germline V lookup: CDR1 GTSNPN, CDR2 SVGIG (reference sequence).